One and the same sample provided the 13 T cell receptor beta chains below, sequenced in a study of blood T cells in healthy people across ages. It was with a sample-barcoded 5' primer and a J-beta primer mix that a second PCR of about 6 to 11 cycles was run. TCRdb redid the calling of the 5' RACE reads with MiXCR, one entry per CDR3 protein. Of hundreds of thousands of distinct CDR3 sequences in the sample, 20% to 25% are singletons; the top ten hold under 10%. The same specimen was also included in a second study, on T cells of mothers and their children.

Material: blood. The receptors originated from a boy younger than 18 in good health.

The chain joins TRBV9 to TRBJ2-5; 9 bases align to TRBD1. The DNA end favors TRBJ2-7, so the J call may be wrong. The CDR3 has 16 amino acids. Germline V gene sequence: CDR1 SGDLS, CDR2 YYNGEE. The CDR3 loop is CASSGDSGTGNVEQYF. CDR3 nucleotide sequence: TGTGCCAGCAGCGGGGATTCCGGGACAGGGAATGTCGAGCAGTACTTC.

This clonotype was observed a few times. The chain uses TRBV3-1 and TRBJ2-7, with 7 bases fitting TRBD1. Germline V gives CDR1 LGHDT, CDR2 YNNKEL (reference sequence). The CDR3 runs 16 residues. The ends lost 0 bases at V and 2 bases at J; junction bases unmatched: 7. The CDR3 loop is CASSQDHSGTAYEQYF. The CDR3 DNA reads TGTGCCAGCAGCCAAGATCACTCGGGGACAGCCTACGAGCAGTACTTC.

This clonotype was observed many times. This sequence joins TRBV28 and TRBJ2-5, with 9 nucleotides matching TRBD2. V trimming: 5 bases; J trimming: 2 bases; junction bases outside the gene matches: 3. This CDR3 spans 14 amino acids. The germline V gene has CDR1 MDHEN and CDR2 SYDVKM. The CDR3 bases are TGTGCCAGCAGTACAAGCGGGAGGCAAGAGACCCAGTACTTC. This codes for CASSTSGRQETQYF.

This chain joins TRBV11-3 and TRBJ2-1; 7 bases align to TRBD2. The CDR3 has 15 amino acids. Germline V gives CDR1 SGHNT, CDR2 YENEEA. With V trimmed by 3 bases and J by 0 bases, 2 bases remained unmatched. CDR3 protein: CASSLWTSSYNEQFF. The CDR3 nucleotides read TGTGCCAGCAGCTTGTGGACTAGCTCCTACAATGAGCAGTTCTTC.

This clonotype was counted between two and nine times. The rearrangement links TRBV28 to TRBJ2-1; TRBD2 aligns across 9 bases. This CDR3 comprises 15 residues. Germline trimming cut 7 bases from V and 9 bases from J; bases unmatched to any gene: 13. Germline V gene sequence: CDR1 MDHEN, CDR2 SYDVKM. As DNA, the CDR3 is TGTGCCAGCACCAAAGGAGCGGGAGGTAACGTTGAGCAGTTCTTC. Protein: CASTKGAGGNVEQFF.

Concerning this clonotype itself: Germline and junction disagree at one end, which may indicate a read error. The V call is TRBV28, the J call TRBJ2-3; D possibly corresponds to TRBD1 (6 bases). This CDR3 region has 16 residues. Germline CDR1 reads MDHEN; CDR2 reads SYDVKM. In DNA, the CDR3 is TGTGCCAGCAGTTCCCAGGGGCCCGGGTGGTCAGATATGCAGTATTTT. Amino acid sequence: CASSSQGPGWSDMQYF.

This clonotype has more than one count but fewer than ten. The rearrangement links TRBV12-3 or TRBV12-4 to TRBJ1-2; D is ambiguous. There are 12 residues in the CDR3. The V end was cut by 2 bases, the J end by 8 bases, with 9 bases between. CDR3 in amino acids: CASSLSGVGYTF. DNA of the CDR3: TGTGCCAGCAGTTTATCCGGGGTAGGCTACACCTTC.

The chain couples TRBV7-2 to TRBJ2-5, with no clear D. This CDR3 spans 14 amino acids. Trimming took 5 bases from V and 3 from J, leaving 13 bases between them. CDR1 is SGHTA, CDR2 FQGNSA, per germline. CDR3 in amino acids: CASSLQTVKETQYF. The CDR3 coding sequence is TGTGCCAGCAGCCTCCAGACGGTGAAAGAGACCCAGTACTTC.

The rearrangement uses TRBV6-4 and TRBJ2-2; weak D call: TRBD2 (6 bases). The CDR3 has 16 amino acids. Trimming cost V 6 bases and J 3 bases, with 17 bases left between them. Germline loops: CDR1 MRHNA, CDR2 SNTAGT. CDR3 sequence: CASSSVGGKYTGELFF. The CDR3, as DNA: TGTGCCAGCAGCTCAGTAGGCGGGAAATACACCGGGGAGCTGTTTTTT.

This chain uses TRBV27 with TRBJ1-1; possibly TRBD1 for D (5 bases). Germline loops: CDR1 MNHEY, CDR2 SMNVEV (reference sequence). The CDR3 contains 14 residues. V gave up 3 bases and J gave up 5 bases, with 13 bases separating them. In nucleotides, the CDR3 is TGTGCCAGCAGTTTTAAGGGGCCCCTAACTGAAGCTTTCTTT. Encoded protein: CASSFKGPLTEAFF.

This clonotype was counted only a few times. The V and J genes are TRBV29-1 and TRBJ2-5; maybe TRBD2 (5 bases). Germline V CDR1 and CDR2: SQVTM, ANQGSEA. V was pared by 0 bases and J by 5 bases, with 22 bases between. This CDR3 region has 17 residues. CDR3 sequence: CSVEDWEFDSPRETQYF. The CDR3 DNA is TGCAGCGTTGAAGATTGGGAGTTTGACTCCCCGAGGGAGACCCAGTACTTC.

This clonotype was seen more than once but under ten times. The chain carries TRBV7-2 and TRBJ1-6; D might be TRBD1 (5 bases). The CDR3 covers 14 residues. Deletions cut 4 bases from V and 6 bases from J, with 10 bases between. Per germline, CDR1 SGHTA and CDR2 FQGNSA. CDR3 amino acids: CASSSGLLNSPLHF. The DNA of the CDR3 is TGTGCCAGCAGCTCGGGACTGCTTAATTCACCCCTCCACTTT.

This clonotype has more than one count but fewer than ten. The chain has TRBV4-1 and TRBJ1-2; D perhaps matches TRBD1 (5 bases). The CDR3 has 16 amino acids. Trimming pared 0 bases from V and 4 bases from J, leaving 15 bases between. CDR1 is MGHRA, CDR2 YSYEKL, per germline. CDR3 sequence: CASSQDPTGWGYGYTF. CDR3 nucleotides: TGCGCCAGCAGCCAAGATCCCACAGGTTGGGGCTATGGCTACACCTTC.